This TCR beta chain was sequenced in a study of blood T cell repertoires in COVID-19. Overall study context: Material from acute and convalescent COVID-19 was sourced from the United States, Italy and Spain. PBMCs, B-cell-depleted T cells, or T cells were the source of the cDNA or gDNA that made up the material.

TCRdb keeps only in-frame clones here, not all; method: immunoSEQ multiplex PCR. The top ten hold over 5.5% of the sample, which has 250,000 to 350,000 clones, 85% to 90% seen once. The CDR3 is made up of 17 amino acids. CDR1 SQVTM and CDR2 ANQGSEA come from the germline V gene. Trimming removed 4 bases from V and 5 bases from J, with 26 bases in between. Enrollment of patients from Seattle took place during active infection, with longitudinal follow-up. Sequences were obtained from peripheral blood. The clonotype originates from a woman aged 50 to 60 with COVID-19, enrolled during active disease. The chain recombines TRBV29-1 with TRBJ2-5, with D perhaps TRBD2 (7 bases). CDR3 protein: CSVGGAGAARRRETQYF. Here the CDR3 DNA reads TGCAGCGTTGGGGGGGCGGGAGCGGCCCGAAGGAGGGAGACCCAGTACTTC.